The 27 T cell receptor beta chains below all came from one sample that was sequenced in a study of cytotoxic CD8 clonotypes in ibrutinib-treated CLL. Clones were read by immunoSEQ multiplex PCR, and TCRdb kept only the in-frame ones, dropping some. Among nearly 50,000 clones listed, about 50% were seen once. This material consisted of PBMCs, taken after 24 months of ibrutinib treatment. These TCRs come from a human donor with chronic lymphocytic leukemia.

This sequence joins TRBV6-1 and TRBJ2-7; unclear D gene. Germline CDR1 is MNHNS and CDR2 is SASEGT. Trimming removed 6 bases from V and 3 bases from J, with 12 bases in between. The CDR3 length is 13 residues. This CDR3 reads CASRNTVGYEQYF. The CDR3 coding sequence is TGTGCCAGCAGGAACACAGTAGGCTACGAGCAGTACTTC.

V gene TRBV6-6 combines with J gene TRBJ2-5; the D call may be TRBD1 or TRBD2 (5 bases each). The CDR3 runs to 16 residues. Germline lookup yields CDR1 MNHNY and CDR2 SVGAGI (reference sequence). The V end was cut by 6 bases, the J end by 7 bases, with 24 bases between. CDR3 DNA: TGTGCCAGCAGCCCCGCTGGGGCTAGCATACTGGGGACCCAGTACTTC. This sequence encodes CASSPAGASILGTQYF.

The CDR3 region has the DNA TGTGCCAGCAGTTTAAAGGGGGCCTACAATGAGCAGTTCTTC. It codes for CASSLKGAYNEQFF. The chain has TRBV28 and TRBJ2-1, with D possibly being TRBD1 (6 bases). Germline CDR1 reads MDHEN; CDR2 reads SYDVKM. The CDR3 loop spans 14 amino acids. V lost 2 bases to trimming and J lost 2 bases, with 7 bases between them.

The chain joins TRBV7-8 to TRBJ2-3; D uncertain. V lost 6 bases and J lost 2, with 12 bases in between. The germline V gene has CDR1 SGHVS and CDR2 FQNEAQ. The CDR3 runs to 14 residues. The CDR3 DNA sequence: TGTGCCAGCAGAGCTGGTCGCGTCACAGATACGCAGTATTTT. Protein: CASRAGRVTDTQYF.

V and J are TRBV6-1 and TRBJ2-5, with a possible D match to TRBD2 (7 bases). V shed 3 bases and J shed 5 bases, with 22 bases lying between them. Germline-derived CDR1 and CDR2 are MNHNS and SASEGT. The CDR3 sequence is 17 residues long. The CDR3 DNA is TGTGCCAGCAGTGACGACCTTTTAGGGGGGGCGCGTGAGACCCAGTACTTC. It translates to CASSDDLLGGARETQYF.

This clone was seen more than once but under ten times. The chain joins TRBV5-1 to TRBJ2-1, with 8 positions matching TRBD1. Germline V gene sequence: CDR1 SGHRS, CDR2 YFSETQ. V gave up 0 bases and J gave up 15 bases; unmatched junction bases: 8. The CDR3 contains 13 residues. The CDR3 DNA follows: TGCGCCAGCAGCTTGGAACAGGGGGAAACATGGTTCTTC. Amino acids: CASSLEQGETWFF. The full variable domain, completed using reference TRBV5-1 and TRBJ2-1, is KAGVTQTPRYLIKTRGQQVTLSCSPISGHRSVSWYQQTPGQGLQFLFEYFSETQRNKGNFPGRFSGRQFSNSRSEMNVSTLELGDSALYLCASSLEQGETWFFGPGTRLTVL.

V gene TRBV5-1 combines with J gene TRBJ2-7; TRBD2 matches at 10 bases. V shed 4 bases, J shed 4 bases, and the junction held 8 bases outside the gene matches. The CDR3 is 15 amino acids. Per germline, CDR1 SGHRS and CDR2 YFSETQ. For the CDR3, the DNA is TGCGCCAGCAGCCCTAGCGGGGGCCGGCAGTACGAGCAGTACTTC. The encoded protein is CASSPSGGRQYEQYF.

The chain links TRBV9 to TRBJ2-3; the match to TRBD2 covers 13 bases. This CDR3 region has 19 residues. Germline V lookup: CDR1 SGDLS, CDR2 YYNGEE. The ends lost 0 bases at V and 0 bases at J; junction bases unmatched: 7. The CDR3 DNA reads TGTGCCAGCAGCGTAGAACTAGCGGGGGGGCTTCTCAGCACAGATACGCAGTATTTT. Its translation: CASSVELAGGLLSTDTQYF.

This chain joins TRBV6-1 and TRBJ2-5; tentatively, D is TRBD2 (5 bases). Germline CDR1 and CDR2: MNHNS and SASEGT. This CDR3 contains 12 residues. Trimming took 4 bases from V and 5 from J, leaving 8 bases between them. DNA of the CDR3: TGTGCCAGCAGTGGGAAGCGGGAGACCCAGTACTTC. It translates to CASSGKRETQYF.

The rearrangement uses TRBV2 and TRBJ2-7; D is ambiguous. Between the trimmed V and J ends, which lost 4 bases and 0 bases, there was a span of 7 bases. Germline V CDR1 and CDR2: SNHLY, FYNNEI. This CDR3 is 13 amino acids long. The CDR3 is CASSGTGSYEQYF. Written as DNA, the CDR3 is TGTGCCAGCAGTGGAACGGGCTCCTACGAGCAGTACTTC.

Note on this clone: A read error is likely here: a far larger clone is one base away. This specimen includes other DNA sequences encoding the same CDR3. The chain joins TRBV27 to TRBJ1-1; no clear D gene. CDR3 length equals 12 residues. From germline, CDR1 is MNHEY and CDR2 SMNVEV (reference sequence). With 8 bases removed from V and 14 bases from J, the gap between germline ends came to 21 bases. The CDR3 here is CASGLVGGVAFF. The CDR3, as DNA: TGTGCCAGCGGGTTGGTTGGCGGAGTAGCCTTCTTT.

V and J are TRBV6-4 and TRBJ1-2, with 9 positions matching TRBD1. J was trimmed by 4 bases and V by 3 bases; bases with no gene match: 0. The CDR3 totals 13 residues. In germline, CDR1 is MRHNA, CDR2 SNTAGT. The CDR3 spells CASSEDRGYGYTF. For the CDR3, the DNA is TGTGCCAGCAGTGAGGACAGGGGCTATGGCTACACCTTC.

Only a few counts were recorded for this clone. This rearrangement joins TRBV12-5 to TRBJ1-5, with D possibly being TRBD1 (6 bases). From germline, CDR1 is LGHNT and CDR2 FRNRAP. Deletions cut 7 bases from V and 6 bases from J, with 19 bases between. The CDR3 runs 15 residues. The DNA of the CDR3 is TGTGCTAGTGCCACTGCGGGGGGGGCGGGTCAGCCCCAGCATTTT. Protein sequence: CASATAGGAGQPQHF. The whole variable domain, filled in from reference TRBV12-5 and TRBJ1-5, reads DARVTQTPRHKVTEMGQEVTMRCQPILGHNTVFWYRQTMMQGLELLAYFRNRAPLDDSGMPKDRFSAEMPDATLATLKIQPSEPRDSAVYFCASATAGGAGQPQHFGDGTRLSIL.

This chain joins TRBV29-1 and TRBJ1-6; TRBD1 matches 7 bases. The length of the CDR3 is 13 residues. CDR1 and CDR2 (germline): SQVTM, ANQGSEA. With 4 bases clipped from V and 9 bases from J, the junction kept 6 bases outside the gene matches. CDR3 in DNA: TGCAGCGTTGTGTTAGGGGGCGGTTCACCCCTCCACTTT. The encoded protein is CSVVLGGGSPLHF.

The V gene is TRBV5-1, the J gene TRBJ2-3; 11 bases agree with TRBD2. Losses at the gene ends were 1 base for V and 1 base for J; bases not matched to a gene: 8. The CDR3 has 18 residues. Germline V gene data show CDR1 as SGHRS and CDR2 as YFSETQ. The CDR3 nucleotides are TGCGCCAGCAGCTTGTTGGGACTAGCGGTTATTGGCACAGATACGCAGTATTTT. This gives the protein CASSLLGLAVIGTDTQYF.

The chain couples TRBV5-6 to TRBJ1-5, with TRBD1 as a possible D gene (5 bases). This CDR3 is built from 17 residues. V gave up 1 base and J gave up 6 bases, with 20 bases separating them. Germline V gene data show CDR1 as SGHDT and CDR2 as YYEEEE. In DNA, the CDR3 is TGTGCCAGCAGCTTGAGGGGTGGGAGAATAATCGGTCAGCCCCAGCATTTT. Its translation is CASSLRGGRIIGQPQHF.

The CDR3 DNA follows: TGTGCCAGCCTTGGCACCGGGACAGGGGCGTACGAGCAGTACTTC. It is translated as CASLGTGTGAYEQYF. The chain has TRBV2 and TRBJ2-7; 10 nucleotides match TRBD1. Germline V lookup: CDR1 SNHLY, CDR2 FYNNEI. The CDR3 extends over 15 amino acids. V shed 8 bases and J 4 bases; nucleotides not matched to a gene: 11.

The rearrangement uses TRBV2 and TRBJ1-2; the match to TRBD1 covers 10 bases. Germline CDR1 SNHLY, CDR2 FYNNEI. The junction had 7 bases not matched to a gene; V was cut back by 5 bases and J by 4 bases. This CDR3 is built from 15 residues. This chain's CDR3 is CASSLRQGAGYGYTF. DNA of the CDR3: TGTGCCAGCAGTCTCCGACAGGGGGCTGGCTATGGCTACACCTTC. Based on the CDR3 plus reference TRBV2 and TRBJ1-2, the full variable domain is EPEVTQTPSHQVTQMGQEVILRCVPISNHLYFYWYRQILGQKVEFLVSFYNNEISEKSEIFDDQFSVERPDGSNFTLKIRSTKLEDSAMYFCASSLRQGAGYGYTFGSGTRLTVV.

This chain joins TRBV5-1 and TRBJ1-1; TRBD1 agrees at 9 bases. V dropped 3 bases and J dropped 7; count of bases not matched to a gene: 7. The V gene's germline CDR1 is SGHRS and CDR2 YFSETQ. This CDR3 has 14 amino acids. For the CDR3, the DNA is TGCGCCAGCAGCTCGACAGGGGGTTTTGGTGAAGCTTTCTTT. This gives the protein CASSSTGGFGEAFF.

This chain uses TRBV11-2 with TRBJ1-6; 8 bases align to TRBD1. From germline, CDR1 is SGHAT and CDR2 FQNNGV. The CDR3 consists of 14 residues. Trimming took 1 base from V and 8 from J; bases not matched to a gene: 1. CDR3 nucleotides: TGTGCCAGCAGCTTAGTGGACAGGGATTCACCCCTCCACTTT. Residues: CASSLVDRDSPLHF.

The rearrangement joins TRBV5-4 to TRBJ1-2; possible D gene TRBD1, 6 bases. This CDR3 is built from 14 residues. Germline CDR1 and CDR2: SGHNT and YYREEE (reference sequence). Trimming pared 0 bases from V and 2 bases from J, leaving 8 bases between. For the CDR3, the DNA is TGTGCCAGCAGCTTGGCAGGGGCCAACTATGGCTACACCTTC. Protein product: CASSLAGANYGYTF.

The chain uses TRBV27 and TRBJ1-1; D not certain. The CDR3 extends over 15 amino acids. Trimming shortened V by 2 bases and J by 6 bases, and 16 bases separated the two germline ends. Looked up from germline, CDR1 is MNHEY and CDR2 is SMNVEV (reference sequence). The CDR3 here is CASSLGVGGRAEAFF. DNA of the CDR3: TGTGCCAGCAGTTTAGGGGTAGGAGGGCGAGCTGAAGCTTTCTTT.

The chain has TRBV5-1 and TRBJ1-6; D may be TRBD1 (5 bases). This CDR3 region has 14 residues. The ends were cut back, 0 bases at V and 7 bases at J, with 8 bases in the middle. Germline CDR1 is SGHRS and CDR2 is YFSETQ. The CDR3 DNA is TGCGCCAGCAGCTTGGGACAGCGCAATTCACCCCTCCACTTT. This codes for CASSLGQRNSPLHF.

The table lists this clone with a count of one. The CDR3 coding sequence is TGTGCCAGCAGCCCCCTAGCGGGGACCGCGAACACCGGGGAGCTGTTTTTT. Encoded protein: CASSPLAGTANTGELFF. The chain couples TRBV7-6 to TRBJ2-2, with TRBD2 matching 9 bases. Germline CDR1 is SGHVS and CDR2 is FNYEAQ. The CDR3 spans 17 residues. V dropped 5 bases and J dropped 0; count of bases not matched to a gene: 7.

This rearrangement joins TRBV2 to TRBJ1-6; D is unresolved. Germline CDR1 reads SNHLY; CDR2 reads FYNNEI. The CDR3 runs 16 residues. Trimming left V 2 bases short and J 9 bases short, with 17 bases between. CDR3 nucleotide sequence: TGTGCCAGCAGTGAATTGGCGGACCATAGTAGTTCACCCCTCCACTTT. As protein: CASSELADHSSSPLHF.

The chain links TRBV2 to TRBJ1-1; D unclear. With 6 bases removed from V and 3 bases from J, the gap between germline ends came to 8 bases. CDR1 and CDR2 from the germline V gene are SNHLY and FYNNEI. This CDR3 is built from 12 residues. CDR3 coding DNA: TGTGCCAGCAGGGATGGGTACACTGAAGCTTTCTTT. It translates to CASRDGYTEAFF.

This sequence joins TRBV27 and TRBJ1-2; TRBD1 matches at 9 bases. Germline-derived CDR1 and CDR2 are MNHEY and SMNVEV (reference sequence). The CDR3 extends over 13 amino acids. The junction had 8 bases not matched to a gene; V was cut back by 8 bases and J by 7 bases. CDR3 coding DNA: TGTGCCAGCGCGGGACAGGGTATCCTTGGCTACACCTTC. Protein: CASAGQGILGYTF.